Following are 3 T cell receptor beta chains from one sample sequenced in a study of CD8+ T cells in alopecia areata. Specified treatment: oral pan-JAK inhibitor, 5-10 mg twice daily. Extraction and reverse transcription of RNA yielded cDNA as the sequencing template. Libraries were prepared by immunoSEQ multiplex PCR; TCRdb keeps only in-frame clonotypes and omits some of them. The repertoire has about 74,000 clones, around 30% of them found once; the top ten carry more than 12%. The source material was CD8+ T cells sorted from blood, sampled at week 4, from a patient treated with tofacitinib. The receptor source for this set is a human donor with alopecia areata.

The CDR3 DNA reads as TGCAGCGGCTCCGGGACAGGGATAACAGATACGCAGTATTTT. Translated, it gives CSGSGTGITDTQYF. This rearrangement joins TRBV29-1 to TRBJ2-3; TRBD1 agrees at 9 bases. CDR1 and CDR2 (germline): SQVTM, ANQGSEA. V dropped 7 bases and J dropped 3; count of bases not matched to a gene: 8. The CDR3 runs to 14 residues.

The J gene is TRBJ2-5, the V gene TRBV21-1; the DNA was not compared with TRBD1, the D call given in the table. TRBV21-1 is an annotated pseudogene. This CDR3 has 14 amino acids. The CDR3 nucleotides read TGTGCCAGCAGCAAAGTAGCAGGGCGGGAGACCCAGTACTTC. Translating it yields CASSKVAGRETQYF.

The genes are TRBV27 and TRBJ2-1; TRBD2 matches 9 bases. Germline V gene data show CDR1 as MNHEY and CDR2 as SMNVEV (reference sequence). CDR3 length: 16 residues. V lost 5 bases to trimming and J lost 8 bases; unmatched junction nucleotides: 13. The CDR3 DNA is TGTGCCAGCAGTCCCCGTAGCGGGAGATGGGCTGATGAGCAGTTCTTC. Its translation is CASSPRSGRWADEQFF.